What follows describes a single TCR beta chain. The antigen is undetermined. This sample stems from a study of T-cell memory formation after mild COVID-19. Whole-study results and caveats: Later expanders leaned toward CD4+, whereas clones contracting from day 15 to 85 were balanced CD4/CD8. Contracting CD8+ clones were enriched in EMRA, CD4+ mainly in CM and EM. A subset of responding clones appeared in pre-infection memory, suggesting cross-reactive memory joined.

This CDR3 is 14 amino acids long. Germline V gene lookup returns CDR1 DFQATT and CDR2 SNEGSKA (reference sequence). Trimming cost V 1 base and J 5 bases; bases outside gene matches: 5. Employing constant-segment primers, 5'RACE generated TCR alpha and TCR beta cDNA libraries bearing sample barcodes and UMIs. TCRdb ran MiXCR on the 5' RACE reads and lists one entry per CDR3 protein. The profile shows about 430,000 distinct CDR3 sequences, roughly 18% of them singletons. This clonotype originated in a man aged 18 to 35 who had mild COVID-19 (a few samples of this study predate the infection). Cell type and time point are not known. Sample: PBMCs or a T cell subset sorted from them (not recorded which). This chain joins TRBV20-1 and TRBJ2-1, with TRBD2 identical over 7 bases. The CDR3 DNA sequence: TGCAGTGCTAGAGTGGGGGGGGACGACAATGAGCAGTTCTTC. As protein: CSARVGGDDNEQFF.